This TCR beta chain was identified in a study of blood T cell repertoires in COVID-19. The overall study: Whether acute or convalescent, the COVID-19 samples came from the United States, Italy and Spain.

The germline V gene has CDR1 SGHNT and CDR2 YENEEA. Unmatched junction bases numbered 8, after V lost 5 bases and J lost 5 bases. CDR3 length: 15 amino acids. Here immunoSEQ multiplex PCR was the method, and the copy in TCRdb shows in-frame clones only, minus some. The sample has roughly 200,000 clones, approximately 92% seen once. Participant-reported clinical history was the basis for cohort assignment. The receptor was derived from a woman between 40 and 55 years old with acute COVID-19. J is TRBJ1-2 and V is TRBV11-3; TRBD1 matches at 10 bases. The source material was PBMCs or T cells enriched from blood (not recorded which). The CDR3 DNA is TGTGCCAGCAGCGATAGAGGGGGACAGGGGTATGGCTACACCTTC. Protein product: CASSDRGGQGYGYTF.